What follows is one T cell receptor (beta chain) and its context. Germline V lookup: CDR1 SGHVS, CDR2 FQNEAQ. With 6 bases clipped from V and 4 bases from J, the junction kept 4 bases outside the gene matches. The CDR3 sequence is 13 residues long. The sample is drawn from a study of cytomegalovirus exposure and HLA in healthy donors. Use of 60 Vbeta and 13 Jbeta primers characterized the PCR. The method was immunoSEQ multiplex PCR; TCRdb's version includes in-frame clones alone and lacks a portion of them. Here the sample spans 200,000 to 250,000 clones, about 80% being singletons. The TCR comes from a girl between 5 and 17 years old in good health and CMV-seronegative. Sequencing input: PBMCs. The chain is built from TRBV7-8 and TRBJ1-1; 8 positions agree with TRBD1. The CDR3 nucleotides read TGTGCCAGCAGACGTACAGGGGGCACTGAAGCTTTCTTT. This encodes CASRRTGGTEAFF.